The 26 T cell receptor beta chains below come from one sample, sequenced in a study of PD-L1 blockade in urothelial cancer. The assay was immunoSEQ multiplex PCR, and TCRdb's table has in-frame clones only and misses some. The sample lists over 65,000 clones, around 90% occurring once. This sample's time point: pretreatment peripheral blood. Sequenced material: PBMCs, taken around atezolizumab (anti-PD-L1) treatment. The receptors derive from a man aged 70-80 years with urothelial cancer.

This clone was recorded a few times. The V and J genes are TRBV27 and TRBJ1-2; TRBD1 agrees at 9 bases. Germline loops: CDR1 MNHEY, CDR2 SMNVEV (reference sequence). This CDR3 is built from 13 residues. Losses at the gene ends were 8 bases for V and 1 base for J; bases not matched to a gene: 2. The CDR3 DNA reads as TGTGCCAGCTCGGGACAGGGTAACTATGGCTACACCTTC. It encodes CASSGQGNYGYTF.

This chain connects TRBV6-1 to TRBJ2-1, with TRBD2 matching over 9 bases. The CDR3 sequence is 16 residues long. The V gene end was trimmed by 4 bases and the J gene end by 8 bases; junction bases not matched to a gene: 12. Germline lookup yields CDR1 MNHNS and CDR2 SASEGT. The CDR3 DNA is TGTGCCAGCAGTGCATTAGCGGGAGAGGGTCGGGATGAGCAGTTCTTC. It yields the protein CASSALAGEGRDEQFF.

This clone came up once. The chain couples TRBV18 to TRBJ1-5; 11 bases match TRBD1. With V trimmed by 6 bases and J by 2 bases, 6 bases remained unmatched. This CDR3 has 16 residues. Germline V gene data show CDR1 as KGHSH and CDR2 as LQKENI. CDR3 sequence: CASSRTGGEGNQPQHF. The CDR3 DNA is TGTGCCAGCTCGCGGACAGGGGGCGAAGGCAATCAGCCCCAGCATTTT.

The table lists this clone with a few counts. This rearrangement joins TRBV27 to TRBJ2-7; D not certain. Germline CDR1 is MNHEY and CDR2 is SMNVEV (reference sequence). The CDR3 extends over 13 amino acids. V was trimmed by 3 bases and J by 0 bases, leaving 6 bases between them. CDR3 sequence reads: CASSFLSSYEQYF. In nucleotides, the CDR3 is TGTGCCAGCAGTTTCCTAAGCTCCTACGAGCAGTACTTC.

The chain couples TRBV5-6 to TRBJ1-1; TRBD1 agrees at 8 bases. The CDR3 consists of 16 residues. V shed 3 bases, J shed 0 bases, and the junction held 7 bases outside the gene matches. Per the germline V gene, CDR1 is SGHDT and CDR2 is YYEEEE. CDR3 sequence: CASSWRRTGMNTEAFF. The CDR3 region has the DNA TGTGCCAGCAGCTGGAGACGGACAGGGATGAACACTGAAGCTTTCTTT.

The chain joins TRBV5-1 to TRBJ2-5; no definite D call. Germline V gives CDR1 SGHRS, CDR2 YFSETQ. The germline V and J ends were trimmed by 4 bases and 1 base, with 11 bases remaining between them. The length of the CDR3 is 14 residues. The CDR3: CASSPLLSQETQYF. Here the CDR3 DNA reads TGCGCCAGCAGCCCCCTACTATCCCAAGAGACCCAGTACTTC.

This clone was seen only once. The chain employs TRBV7-3 and TRBJ2-1; D possibly corresponds to TRBD2 (5 bases). The CDR3 is 15 amino acids. V was shortened by 5 bases and J by 4 bases, with 15 bases between the two germline ends. CDR1 and CDR2 (germline): SGHTA, FQGTGA. In DNA, the CDR3 is TGTGCCAGCAGCCCTGTCGAGCGGCTTTACAATGAGCAGTTCTTC. It translates to CASSPVERLYNEQFF.

This chain joins TRBV9 and TRBJ2-1, with D perhaps matching TRBD2 (6 bases). CDR1 is SGDLS, CDR2 YYNGEE, per germline. This CDR3 is built from 14 residues. The V end lost 1 base, the J end lost 4 bases, and 9 bases lay between the germline ends. CDR3 residues: CASSVMGLYNEQFF. The CDR3 nucleotides are TGTGCCAGCAGCGTAATGGGACTTTACAATGAGCAGTTCTTC.

The chain links TRBV6-5 to TRBJ2-1; 9 positions match TRBD2. This CDR3 spans 15 amino acids. Germline CDR1 reads MNHEY; CDR2 reads SVGAGI. The J segment lost 0 bases and the V segment lost 6 bases, leaving 3 bases of the junction unmatched. In nucleotides, the CDR3 is TGTGCCAGCAGACGACTAGCGGACTCCTACAATGAGCAGTTCTTC. This gives the protein CASRRLADSYNEQFF.

The CDR3 is CASALALVFNEQFF. In DNA, the CDR3 is TGTGCCAGCGCGCTGGCTCTAGTTTTCAATGAGCAGTTCTTC. The chain links TRBV7-9 to TRBJ2-1; no clear D gene. The CDR3 runs 14 residues. V was pared by 8 bases and J by 6 bases, with 17 bases between. The germline V gene encodes CDR1 SEHNR and CDR2 FQNEAQ (reference sequence).

The rearrangement uses TRBV27 and TRBJ1-1; 8 bases align to TRBD1. This CDR3 comprises 15 residues. J gave up 3 bases and V 5 bases, and 8 bases lay outside the gene matches. Germline assignment: CDR1 MNHEY and CDR2 SMNVEV (reference sequence). The CDR3 DNA sequence: TGTGCCAGCAGTGGAAGGACAGGGTTGTACACTGAAGCTTTCTTT. Its translation is CASSGRTGLYTEAFF.

V gene TRBV7-8 combines with J gene TRBJ2-7; D not certain. The germline V gene has CDR1 SGHVS and CDR2 FQNEAQ. V was trimmed by 5 bases and J by 3 bases, leaving 14 bases between them. The CDR3 spans 14 residues. The CDR3 region has the DNA TGTGCCAGCAGCCGAATCGGGTCAAACTACGAGCAGTACTTC. Its protein product is CASSRIGSNYEQYF.

DNA of the CDR3: TGTGCCAGCTCATTCACCCAGGGGCTCAATGAGCAGTTCTTC. Protein: CASSFTQGLNEQFF. J is TRBJ2-1 and V is TRBV18, with a possible D match to TRBD1 (6 bases). The germline V gene has CDR1 KGHSH and CDR2 LQKENI. CDR3 length equals 14 residues. The V gene lost 5 bases and the J gene lost 6 bases, with 14 bases spanning the gap. Using reference TRBV18 and TRBJ2-1 for the parts outside the CDR3, the full variable domain is NAGVMQNPRHLVRRRGQEARLRCSPMKGHSHVYWYRQLPEEGLKFMVYLQKENIIDESGMPKERFSAEFPKEGPSILRIQQVVRGDSAAYFCASSFTQGLNEQFFGPGTRLTVL.

This chain joins TRBV11-3 and TRBJ2-1; 11 bases map to TRBD1. V was pared by 1 base and J by 5 bases, with 4 bases of the junction left unmatched. In germline, CDR1 is SGHNT, CDR2 YENEEA. This CDR3 comprises 16 residues. Here the CDR3 DNA reads TGTGCCAGCAGCTTAGGGTCGGGACAGGGGGACAATGAGCAGTTCTTC. It encodes CASSLGSGQGDNEQFF.

This sequence joins TRBV10-3 and TRBJ2-1, with 12 bases fitting TRBD1. The V gene end was trimmed by 5 bases and the J gene end by 2 bases; junction bases not matched to a gene: 25. Germline V lookup: CDR1 ENHRY, CDR2 SYGVKD. The CDR3 consists of 23 residues. CDR3 region: CAISSGTGGPSGGRGNTYNEQFF. CDR3 in DNA: TGTGCCATCAGTTCCGGGACAGGGGGCCCCAGTGGCGGGAGGGGGAACACCTACAATGAGCAGTTCTTC.

The chain recombines TRBV7-9 with TRBJ2-7; TRBD2 agrees at 10 bases. Per the germline V gene, CDR1 is SEHNR and CDR2 is FQNEAQ (reference sequence). The length of the CDR3 is 18 residues. The V and J ends lost 1 base and 0 bases, in that order; junction bases with no gene match: 9. The CDR3 DNA follows: TGTGCCAGCAGCTTAGTGGGTAGCGGGAGGCCTAGCTCCTACGAGCAGTACTTC. As protein: CASSLVGSGRPSSYEQYF.

The chain links TRBV27 to TRBJ2-2; the match to TRBD2 covers 7 bases. The CDR3 covers 16 residues. Germline V gives CDR1 MNHEY, CDR2 SMNVEV (reference sequence). V lost 6 bases and J lost 5; bases outside the gene matches: 12. The CDR3 protein is CASSRRGGPGTGELFF. The DNA of the CDR3 is TGTGCCAGCAGCCGGCGGGGAGGGCCAGGGACCGGGGAGCTGTTTTTT.

The V call is TRBV28, the J call TRBJ2-5; 7 bases line up with TRBD2. CDR1 is MDHEN and CDR2 is SYDVKM in the germline V gene. After removal of 3 bases from V and 3 bases from J, the junction contained 7 bases not matched to a gene. The CDR3 is 15 residues long. The CDR3, as DNA: TGTGCCAGCAGTTTGTCTCGGCGGGAGAAAGAGACCCAGTACTTC. Translating it yields CASSLSRREKETQYF.

The chain links TRBV7-2 to TRBJ2-1, with TRBD2 matching 9 bases. This CDR3 is 16 amino acids long. In germline, CDR1 is SGHTA, CDR2 FQGNSA. V lost 4 bases and J lost 3; bases outside the gene matches: 7. CDR3 nucleotide sequence: TGTGCCAGCAGCTGGCCGACTAGCGGTTTCTACAATGAGCAGTTCTTC. Protein product: CASSWPTSGFYNEQFF.

The gene calls are TRBV2 and TRBJ2-1, with TRBD2 matching 16 bases. The CDR3 contains 18 residues. Unmatched junction bases numbered 15, after V lost 6 bases and J lost 10 bases. Per the germline V gene, CDR1 is SNHLY and CDR2 is FYNNEI. CDR3 DNA: TGTGCCAGCAGGAGGGGACTAGCGGGAGGGCCCGGCCGGGAAGAGCAGTTCTTC. Translated: CASRRGLAGGPGREEQFF. The variable domain in full, with the rest retrieved from reference TRBV2 and TRBJ2-1, is EPEVTQTPSHQVTQMGQEVILRCVPISNHLYFYWYRQILGQKVEFLVSFYNNEISEKSEIFDDQFSVERPDGSNFTLKIRSTKLEDSAMYFCASRRGLAGGPGREEQFFGPGTRLTVL.

The chain joins TRBV7-9 to TRBJ1-2; D not certain. With 0 bases removed from V and 8 bases from J, the gap between germline ends came to 13 bases. Germline V gene lookup returns CDR1 SEHNR and CDR2 FQNEAQ (reference sequence). This CDR3 region has 14 residues. CDR3 sequence: CASSLAVTAPGYTF. DNA for the CDR3: TGTGCCAGCAGCTTAGCGGTCACAGCCCCCGGCTACACCTTC.

This rearrangement joins TRBV10-3 to TRBJ2-1, with D perhaps matching TRBD2 (5 bases). The CDR3 loop spans 14 amino acids. The germline V and J ends were trimmed by 3 bases and 6 bases, with 12 bases remaining between them. The germline V gene encodes CDR1 ENHRY and CDR2 SYGVKD. CDR3 region: CAISEGRSSNEQFF. CDR3 coding DNA: TGTGCCATCAGTGAAGGGAGAAGCAGCAATGAGCAGTTCTTC.

This clone appeared a single time. The chain carries TRBV29-1 and TRBJ2-5, with 9 bases that match TRBD1. Germline loops: CDR1 SQVTM, CDR2 ANQGSEA. J lost 3 bases, V lost 7 bases, and 15 bases had no gene match. The CDR3 sequence is 16 residues long. The CDR3 nucleotides read TGCAGCGCGACATGGCGAGGACAGGGGAAGAAAGAGACCCAGTACTTC. This sequence encodes CSATWRGQGKKETQYF. The full variable domain, completed using reference TRBV29-1 and TRBJ2-5, is SAVISQKPSRDICQRGTSLTIQCQVDSQVTMMFWYRQQPGQSLTLIATANQGSEATYESGFVIDKFPISRPNLTFSTLTVSNMSPEDSSIYLCSATWRGQGKKETQYFGPGTRLLVL.

The chain employs TRBV27 and TRBJ1-1; 10 bases line up with TRBD1. Germline V gene lookup returns CDR1 MNHEY and CDR2 SMNVEV (reference sequence). This CDR3 has 16 residues. The trim removed 5 bases at V and 4 bases at J, leaving 10 bases unmatched. CDR3 residues: CASSPRTGGFGTEAFF. The CDR3 DNA reads TGTGCCAGCAGTCCCCGGACAGGGGGGTTCGGCACTGAAGCTTTCTTT.

The gene calls are TRBV5-1 and TRBJ2-1; 11 bases match TRBD2. Germline lookup yields CDR1 SGHRS and CDR2 YFSETQ. The CDR3 has 15 amino acids. V was clipped by 6 bases and J by 4 bases; unmatched bases: 6. CDR3 bases: TGCGCCAGCACCGCCCTAGCGGGAGGATACAATGAGCAGTTCTTC. Translated, it gives CASTALAGGYNEQFF.

This clone was detected many times. The chain employs TRBV7-8 and TRBJ1-2; possibly TRBD1 for D (5 bases). This CDR3 comprises 14 residues. Germline CDR1 is SGHVS and CDR2 is FQNEAQ. V was pared by 7 bases and J by 7 bases, with 19 bases between. CDR3 sequence reads: CASTPGSSSFGYTF. The CDR3 DNA is TGTGCCAGCACCCCAGGGTCCTCTTCTTTTGGCTACACCTTC.